Presented here are 21 T cell receptor beta chains from one specimen sequenced in a study of control samples from healthy donors and cancer patients. Measured with immunoSEQ multiplex PCR; TCRdb has only the in-frame clones, and not every one. Of roughly 150,000 clones in the sample, approximately 93% are singletons; the top ten hold 4.5% to 6%. The sequenced sample was blood. These receptors were obtained from a man younger than 35 in good health.

The gene calls are TRBV5-4 and TRBJ1-2; 7 bases line up with TRBD1. The CDR3 covers 14 residues. CDR1 is SGHNT and CDR2 is YYREEE in the germline V gene (reference sequence). The V gene end was trimmed by 3 bases and the J gene end by 7 bases; junction bases not matched to a gene: 9. CDR3 nucleotides: TGTGCCAGCAGCTCCTCGACAGGGAAGTTTGGCTACACCTTC. Translation: CASSSSTGKFGYTF.

The chain uses TRBV12-5 and TRBJ1-1, with no clear D. Germline CDR1 reads LGHNT; CDR2 reads FRNRAP. The CDR3 sequence is 12 residues long. The germline V and J ends were trimmed by 6 bases and 2 bases, with 7 bases remaining between them. The CDR3 reads CASGRGNTEAFF. The CDR3, as DNA: TGTGCTAGTGGCCGTGGTAACACTGAAGCTTTCTTT.

This chain uses TRBV27 with TRBJ2-2; no firm D call. CDR3 length: 16 amino acids. Germline loops: CDR1 MNHEY, CDR2 SMNVEV (reference sequence). The ends were cut back, 5 bases at V and 2 bases at J, with 15 bases in the middle. CDR3 loop: CASSNLDTFNTGELFF. The CDR3 DNA sequence: TGTGCCAGCAGTAACCTCGACACTTTTAACACCGGGGAGCTGTTTTTT.

The chain is built from TRBV6-4 and TRBJ2-3; 7 nucleotides match TRBD2. CDR1 MRHNA and CDR2 SNTAGT come from the germline V gene. This CDR3 contains 14 residues. V was pared by 2 bases and J by 2 bases, with 1 base of the junction left unmatched. DNA for the CDR3: TGTGCCAGCAGTGACGGGGGGGACACAGATACGCAGTATTTT. This encodes CASSDGGDTDTQYF.

This chain joins TRBV6-2 or TRBV6-3 and TRBJ1-5, with D unclear. Germline V lookup: CDR1 MNHEY, CDR2 SVGEGT. CDR3 length: 15 amino acids. Trimming left V 3 bases short and J 0 bases short, with 9 bases between. The CDR3 DNA reads as TGTGCCAGCAGTTATCGTCAGTATAGCAATCAGCCCCAGCATTTT. Translation: CASSYRQYSNQPQHF.

The rearrangement joins TRBV7-2 to TRBJ1-5; tentative D call: TRBD1 (6 bases). The germline CDR1 and CDR2 sequences are SGHTA and FQGNSA. This CDR3 has 15 amino acids. Trimming stripped 2 bases from V and 5 bases from J, with 13 bases between. CDR3 DNA: TGTGCCAGCAGCTTATGGAGGGCAGGGGATCAGCCCCAGCATTTT. Amino acid sequence: CASSLWRAGDQPQHF.

This chain links TRBV2 with TRBJ2-3; the D is unclear. The CDR3 covers 15 residues. Between the trimmed V and J ends, which lost 3 bases and 1 base, there was a span of 11 bases. Germline lookup yields CDR1 SNHLY and CDR2 FYNNEI. The CDR3 nucleotides are TGTGCCAGCAGTGAGAGGTCCACTCGCACAGATACGCAGTATTTT. It translates to CASSERSTRTDTQYF.

This clone was observed a handful of times. The chain is built from TRBV7-9 and TRBJ1-1, with no clear D. Germline values: CDR1 SEHNR, CDR2 FQNEAQ (reference sequence). The CDR3 has 15 amino acids. The V gene lost 0 bases and the J gene lost 1 base, with 9 bases spanning the gap. CDR3 sequence: CASSLAINENTEAFF. CDR3 DNA sequence: TGTGCCAGCAGCTTAGCGATTAATGAGAACACTGAAGCTTTCTTT.

The rearrangement links TRBV30 to TRBJ1-5; D unresolved. Trimming shortened V by 2 bases and J by 0 bases, and 11 bases separated the two germline ends. Germline CDR1 and CDR2: GTSNPN and SVGIG (reference sequence). The CDR3 covers 15 residues. The CDR3 here is CAWSLGTHSNQPQHF. CDR3 sequence (DNA): TGTGCCTGGAGTCTCGGCACGCATAGCAATCAGCCCCAGCATTTT.

The DNA of the CDR3 is TGCAGCGTCCGGTTGAACACTGAAGCTTTCTTT. Its translation is CSVRLNTEAFF. The genes are TRBV29-1 and TRBJ1-1; no clear D. CDR3 size: 11 residues. The germline CDR1 and CDR2 sequences are SQVTM and ANQGSEA. With 6 bases removed from V and 0 bases from J, the gap between germline ends came to 5 bases. Using reference TRBV29-1 and TRBJ1-1 for the parts outside the CDR3, the full variable domain is SAVISQKPSRDICQRGTSLTIQCQVDSQVTMMFWYRQQPGQSLTLIATANQGSEATYESGFVIDKFPISRPNLTFSTLTVSNMSPEDSSIYLCSVRLNTEAFFGQGTRLTVV.

This rearrangement joins TRBV7-9 to TRBJ2-1, with 9 bases that match TRBD2. Germline loops: CDR1 SEHNR, CDR2 FQNEAQ (reference sequence). The V gene end was trimmed by 3 bases and the J gene end by 0 bases; junction bases not matched to a gene: 12. This CDR3 has 19 amino acids. CDR3 protein: CASSFRPSGGQSSYNEQFF. CDR3 sequence (DNA): TGTGCCAGCAGCTTCAGGCCCAGCGGGGGGCAAAGCTCCTACAATGAGCAGTTCTTC.

The gene calls are TRBV6-5 and TRBJ2-3, with 14 bases lining up with TRBD2. CDR1 is MNHEY and CDR2 is SVGAGI in the germline V gene. The CDR3 is made up of 15 amino acids. V trimming: 6 bases; J trimming: 6 bases; junction bases outside the gene matches: 5. CDR3 in amino acids: CASSGLAGGRDTQYF. The CDR3 nucleotides are TGTGCCAGCAGCGGACTAGCGGGGGGTAGGGATACGCAGTATTTT.

The rearrangement joins TRBV29-1 to TRBJ2-3; tentatively, D is TRBD1 (6 bases). Trimming cost V 8 bases and J 1 base, with 10 bases left between them. The CDR3 totals 12 residues. CDR1 SQVTM and CDR2 ANQGSEA come from the germline V gene. The CDR3 bases are TGCAGCCATGGACAGCGCACAGATACGCAGTATTTT. It is translated as CSHGQRTDTQYF.

The V and J genes are TRBV6-5 and TRBJ2-3; D is ambiguous. Germline V gene lookup returns CDR1 MNHEY and CDR2 SVGAGI. The ends were cut back, 4 bases at V and 10 bases at J, with 21 bases in the middle. This CDR3 has 15 residues. CDR3 in amino acids: CASSFGANFPFPQYF. Here the CDR3 DNA reads TGTGCCAGCAGTTTCGGAGCAAACTTTCCTTTCCCGCAGTATTTT.

Details on this clone: Relative to the germline gene, one junction end is altered; a read error may explain this. The chain links TRBV5-1 to TRBJ1-6; D ambiguous. The CDR3 contains 14 residues. Germline V gene sequence: CDR1 SGHRS, CDR2 YFSETQ. In nucleotides, the CDR3 is TGCGCCGGCAGCTTGTTCCAGGCCAATTCACCCCTCCACTTT. Protein sequence: CAGSLFQANSPLHF. Full variable domain (missing parts from reference TRBV5-1 and TRBJ1-6): KAGVTQTPRYLIKTRGQQVTLSCSPISGHRSVSWYQQTPGQGLQFLFEYFSETQRNKGNFPGRFSGRQFSNSRSEMNVSTLELGDSALYLCAGSLFQANSPLHFGNGTRLTVT.

The chain employs TRBV21-1 and TRBJ1-6; the table's D call TRBD1 went unverified against the DNA. TRBV21-1 counts as a pseudogene. The CDR3 runs 20 residues. CDR3 DNA: TGTGCCAGCAGCAAAGTTGGTGTGGGGGACAGGGTGGGATATAATTCACCCCTCCACTTT. This gives the protein CASSKVGVGDRVGYNSPLHF.

The chain joins TRBV7-3 to TRBJ2-7; 9 nucleotides match TRBD2. CDR1 is SGHTA and CDR2 is FQGTGA in the germline V gene. This CDR3 is built from 15 residues. Trimming removed 2 bases from V and 3 bases from J; junction bases left unmatched: 5. CDR3 protein: CASSLVASGVYEQYF. The CDR3 coding sequence is TGTGCCAGCAGCTTAGTGGCTAGCGGGGTCTACGAGCAGTACTTC.

The rearrangement uses TRBV30 and TRBJ2-7; tentative D call: TRBD1 (6 bases). Trimming stripped 8 bases from V and 7 bases from J, with 24 bases between. This CDR3 comprises 14 residues. Germline CDR1 GTSNPN, CDR2 SVGIG (reference sequence). CDR3 residues: CAGALATGLREQYF. The DNA for the CDR3 is TGTGCCGGGGCCCTCGCCACAGGGTTAAGGGAGCAGTACTTC.

The V call is TRBV2, the J call TRBJ1-4, with a possible D match to TRBD1 (5 bases). The CDR3 has 14 amino acids. Per germline, CDR1 SNHLY and CDR2 FYNNEI. Trimming removed 6 bases from V and 5 bases from J, with 13 bases in between. The CDR3 nucleotides read TGTGCCAGCAGCGGGACGGTCGTGAATGAAAAACTGTTTTTT. The encoded protein is CASSGTVVNEKLFF.

This clone was counted a single time. The V and J genes are TRBV18 and TRBJ2-3, with 9 bases identical to TRBD2. V lost 3 bases, J lost 2 bases, and 9 bases stayed unmatched. Germline V gives CDR1 KGHSH, CDR2 LQKENI. This CDR3 has 17 amino acids. This chain's CDR3 is CASSPSYSGGNTDTQYF. In DNA form, the CDR3 reads TGTGCCAGCTCACCTTCGTACAGCGGGGGGAACACAGATACGCAGTATTTT.

This chain links TRBV28 with TRBJ1-5, with TRBD1 identical over 8 bases. CDR1 MDHEN and CDR2 SYDVKM come from the germline V gene. The CDR3 extends over 16 amino acids. With V trimmed by 3 bases and J by 5 bases, 9 bases remained unmatched. This CDR3 is CASSFRTGQPDQPQHF. For the CDR3, the DNA is TGTGCCAGCAGTTTCCGGACAGGGCAACCTGATCAGCCCCAGCATTTT.